The 13 T cell receptor beta chains below were found in one sample sequenced in a study of T cell responses to AZD1222 COVID-19 vaccine. Clones were read by immunoSEQ multiplex PCR, and TCRdb kept only the in-frame ones, dropping some. The sample contains 110,000 or so clones, 91% of which appear only once. The specimen was peripheral blood, collected on day 0 of AZD1222 vaccination. The receptor set was obtained from an adult in good health.

The DNA of the CDR3 is TGTGCCAGCAGCCAAGATACAGGGAGATATCAGCCCCAGCATTTT. Translating it yields CASSQDTGRYQPQHF. This chain connects TRBV3-1 (or the pseudogene TRBV3-2) to TRBJ1-5; D is possibly TRBD1 (6 bases). The V end lost 0 bases, the J end lost 5 bases, and 11 bases lay between the germline ends. The CDR3 runs 15 residues. Per germline, CDR1 LGHDT and CDR2 YNNKEL (reference sequence).

This chain links TRBV7-3 with TRBJ1-5; D not certain. The CDR3 is made up of 13 amino acids. Germline V CDR1 and CDR2: SGHTA, FQGTGA. Trimming left V 4 bases short and J 3 bases short, with 7 bases between. CDR3 residues: CASSSQANQPQHF. The CDR3, as DNA: TGTGCCAGCAGCTCACAAGCCAATCAGCCCCAGCATTTT. The full variable domain, in which reference TRBV7-3 and TRBJ1-5 provide the parts outside the CDR3, is GAGVSQTPSNKVTEKGKYVELRCDPISGHTALYWYRQSLGQGPEFLIYFQGTGAADDSGLPNDRFFAVRPEGSVSTLKIQRTERGDSAVYLCASSSQANQPQHFGDGTRLSIL.

This rearrangement joins TRBV5-1 to TRBJ2-7; no clear D. V shed 4 bases and J shed 2 bases, with 13 bases lying between them. Per germline, CDR1 SGHRS and CDR2 YFSETQ. This CDR3 comprises 14 residues. CDR3 region: CASSLGRNAYEQYF. CDR3 DNA: TGCGCCAGCAGCCTAGGACGGAATGCCTACGAGCAGTACTTC.

The V and J genes are TRBV30 and TRBJ1-1, with D possibly TRBD1 on 5 matching bases. Per the germline V gene, CDR1 is GTSNPN and CDR2 is SVGIG (reference sequence). CDR3 length: 13 residues. V was cut by 0 bases and J by 4 bases, with 9 bases left in between. CDR3 in amino acids: CAWSVSGSTEAFF. The DNA of the CDR3 is TGTGCCTGGAGTGTCTCAGGGTCCACTGAAGCTTTCTTT.

The rearrangement links TRBV28 to TRBJ2-1; either TRBD1 or TRBD2 may fit D (5 bases each). Germline lookup yields CDR1 MDHEN and CDR2 SYDVKM. V lost 5 bases and J 4 bases, leaving 15 bases between the germline ends. The CDR3 has 15 residues. Written as DNA, the CDR3 is TGTGCCAGCAGTGGACCGGGACGAGGGTACAATGAGCAGTTCTTC. It translates to CASSGPGRGYNEQFF.

The V gene is TRBV11-3, the J gene TRBJ2-2, with TRBD2 identical over 8 bases. This CDR3 has 14 residues. V lost 6 bases and J lost 5; bases outside the gene matches: 5. Looked up from germline, CDR1 is SGHNT and CDR2 is YENEEA. The CDR3 spells CASRLSGSTGELFF. In DNA, the CDR3 is TGTGCCAGCAGACTGAGCGGGAGTACCGGGGAGCTGTTTTTT. Complete variable domain (other parts from reference TRBV11-3 and TRBJ2-2): EAGVVQSPRYKIIEKKQPVAFWCNPISGHNTLYWYLQNLGQGPELLIRYENEEAVDDSQLPKDRFSAERLKGVDSTLKIQPAELGDSAVYLCASRLSGSTGELFFGEGSRLTVL.

The chain joins TRBV5-1 to TRBJ2-3, with TRBD1 identical over 8 bases. Germline V gives CDR1 SGHRS, CDR2 YFSETQ. The V and J ends lost 5 bases and 5 bases, in that order; junction bases with no gene match: 7. The CDR3 spans 14 residues. The CDR3 protein is CASSLGQGGDTQYF. CDR3 coding DNA: TGCGCCAGCAGTCTCGGACAGGGCGGAGATACGCAGTATTTT.

The chain employs TRBV19 and TRBJ1-2; maybe TRBD1 (5 bases). In germline, CDR1 is LNHDA, CDR2 SQIVND (reference sequence). V lost 2 bases and J 3 bases, leaving 10 bases between the germline ends. The CDR3 totals 14 residues. CDR3 region: CASSIYSRDYGYTF. DNA of the CDR3: TGTGCCAGTAGTATATATAGCAGGGACTATGGCTACACCTTC.

The gene calls are TRBV7-9 and TRBJ2-2; D perhaps matches TRBD1 (5 bases). The germline gives CDR1 SEHNR, CDR2 FQNEAQ (reference sequence). The CDR3 runs 14 residues. V gave up 2 bases and J gave up 6 bases, with 10 bases separating them. The DNA of the CDR3 is TGTGCCAGCAGCTTACAGGGAAATTCCGGGGAGCTGTTTTTT. It codes for CASSLQGNSGELFF. Full variable domain (outside the CDR3, taken from reference TRBV7-9 and TRBJ2-2): DTGVSQNPRHKITKRGQNVTFRCDPISEHNRLYWYRQTLGQGPEFLTYFQNEAQLEKSRLLSDRFSAERPKGSFSTLEIQRTEQGDSAMYLCASSLQGNSGELFFGEGSRLTVL.

This sequence joins TRBV4-3 and TRBJ2-1, with D perhaps being TRBD1 or TRBD2 (7 bases each). Germline loops: CDR1 LGHNA, CDR2 YSLEER. The V end was cut by 8 bases, the J end by 7 bases, with 18 bases between. The CDR3 length is 14 residues. The CDR3 DNA reads TGCGCCAGCGGCAGGGGGGGGCCGGGAAATGAGCAGTTCTTC. Its protein product is CASGRGGPGNEQFF.

The J gene is TRBJ2-3, the V gene TRBV5-1; D not certain. Trimming pared 1 base from V and 0 bases from J, leaving 9 bases between. From germline, CDR1 is SGHRS and CDR2 YFSETQ. The CDR3 runs 15 residues. The CDR3 sequence: CASSLQGWSTDTQYF. The CDR3 DNA is TGCGCCAGCAGCTTGCAAGGGTGGAGCACAGATACGCAGTATTTT.

The J gene is TRBJ2-7, the V gene TRBV5-6, with D unclear. Between the trimmed V and J ends, which lost 5 bases and 6 bases, there was a span of 21 bases. CDR1 is SGHDT, CDR2 YYEEEE, per germline. The length of the CDR3 is 15 residues. The CDR3 DNA reads TGTGCCAGCAGGCGTAGGACCGTTATTGACGGCGAGCAGTACTTC. Translation gives CASRRRTVIDGEQYF.

The chain uses TRBV29-1 and TRBJ1-1, with 7 bases that match TRBD1. This CDR3 spans 16 amino acids. Per germline, CDR1 SQVTM and CDR2 ANQGSEA. V shed 0 bases and J 5 bases; nucleotides not matched to a gene: 12. The CDR3 sequence is CSVEDLGAGGGTEAFF. The CDR3, as DNA: TGCAGCGTTGAAGATCTGGGGGCAGGGGGAGGGACTGAAGCTTTCTTT.